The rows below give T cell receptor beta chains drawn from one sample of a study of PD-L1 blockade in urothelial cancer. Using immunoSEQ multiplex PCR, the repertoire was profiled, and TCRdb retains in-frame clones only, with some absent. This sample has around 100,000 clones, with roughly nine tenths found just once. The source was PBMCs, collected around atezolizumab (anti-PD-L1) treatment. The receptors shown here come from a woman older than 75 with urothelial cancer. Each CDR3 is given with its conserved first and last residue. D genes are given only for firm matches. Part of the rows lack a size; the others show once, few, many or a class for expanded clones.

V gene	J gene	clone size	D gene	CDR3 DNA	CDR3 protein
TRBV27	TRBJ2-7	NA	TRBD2	TGTGCCAGCAGTTTATCCGCTAGCGGGAGTCTCTACGAGCAGTACTTC	CASSLSASGSLYEQYF
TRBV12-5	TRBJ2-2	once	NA	TGTGCTAGTGGTTTGGTACGGACAGCGAACACCGGGGAGCTGTTTTTT	CASGLVRTANTGELFF
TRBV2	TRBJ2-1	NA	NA	TGTGCCAGCAGGCCCGGACAGGCGGGAACCAATGAGCAGTTCTTC	CASRPGQAGTNEQFF
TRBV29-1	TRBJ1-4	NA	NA	TGCAGCGTTGACTCCGGGAGTGAAAAACTGTTTTTT	CSVDSGSEKLFF
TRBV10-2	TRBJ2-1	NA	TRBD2	TGCGCCAGCAGTGACCCGAAACCGGGACTACCAATGGACAATGAGCAGTTCTTC	CASSDPKPGLPMDNEQFF
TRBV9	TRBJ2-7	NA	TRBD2	TGTGCCAGCAGCGTAGGAGGTTGGGGGGGAGGCGAGCAGTACTTC	CASSVGGWGGGEQYF
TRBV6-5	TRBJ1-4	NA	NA	TGTGCCAGCAGTTACAGAGGCAATGAAAAACTGTTTTTT	CASSYRGNEKLFF
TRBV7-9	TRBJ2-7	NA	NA	TGTGCCAGCAGCTCACTAGGTACCTACGAGCAGTACTTC	CASSSLGTYEQYF
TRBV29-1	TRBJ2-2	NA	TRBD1	TGCAGCGTTGCAACCGGGACAGGGGGTTCGGGGGAGCTGTTTTTT	CSVATGTGGSGELFF
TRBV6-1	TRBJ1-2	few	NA	TGTGCCAGCAGTGAAGAAGCAGGGGCGGGCTATGGCTACACCTTC	CASSEEAGAGYGYTF
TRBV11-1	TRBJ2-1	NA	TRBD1	TGTGCCAGCAGCTCGAGGACAGGGGGCAATGAGCAGTTCTTC	CASSSRTGGNEQFF
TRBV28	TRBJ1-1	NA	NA	TGTGCCAGCAGTTTACCGCGGGGGAGGCGGAACACTGAAGCTTTCTTT	CASSLPRGRRNTEAFF
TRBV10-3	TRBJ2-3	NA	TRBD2	TGTGCCATATCGAGACCGGGGGGGTACGATACGCAGTATTTT	CAISRPGGYDTQYF
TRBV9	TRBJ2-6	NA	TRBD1	TGTGCCAGCAGCCCAGAAGGGACAGGGGGCGTTGGGGCCAACGTCCTGACTTTC	CASSPEGTGGVGANVLTF
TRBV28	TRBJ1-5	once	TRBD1	TGTGCCAGCAGTCCTCGGACAGGGGGCGCGATGAGAGGCCAGCCCCAGCATTTT	CASSPRTGGAMRGQPQHF
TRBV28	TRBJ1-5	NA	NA	TGTGCCAGCAGTTTTGTGGTTGGCACCTTAAAATTCCCCCAGCATTTT	CASSFVVGTLKFPQHF
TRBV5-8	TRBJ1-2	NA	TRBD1	TGTGCCAGCAGCTTGGGGACAGGGAAGGCGTATGGCTACACCTTC	CASSLGTGKAYGYTF
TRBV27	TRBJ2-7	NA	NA	TGTGCCAGCAGCCCCACGGTCCAGCGTAATAGTGAGCAGTACTTC	CASSPTVQRNSEQYF
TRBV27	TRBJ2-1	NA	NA	TGTGCCAGCAGCCTTGATGGACTTGGGAAGTACAATGAGCAGTTCTTC	CASSLDGLGKYNEQFF
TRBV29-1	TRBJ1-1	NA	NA	TGCAGCGTTATCCTTGGACTAAACACTGAAGCTTTCTTT	CSVILGLNTEAFF
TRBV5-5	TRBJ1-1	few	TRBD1	TGTGCCAGCAGCCGCCAATGGGCAGGGGGCACTGAAGCTTTCTTT	CASSRQWAGGTEAFF
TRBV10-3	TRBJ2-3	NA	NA	TGTGCCATCAGTGAGTGGAGAGATACGCAGTATTTT	CAISEWRDTQYF
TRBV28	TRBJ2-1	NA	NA	TGTGCCAGCAGTTTCGTTGATCGGGGAAATGAGCAGTTCTTC	CASSFVDRGNEQFF
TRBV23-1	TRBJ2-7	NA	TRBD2	TGCGCCAGCCAGAAGCGGGGGATCCACGAGCAGTACTTC	CASQKRGIHEQYF
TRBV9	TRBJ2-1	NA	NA	TGTGCCAGCGGGCCCCCGGGGAGCGGGTTCGACAATGAGCAGTTCTTC	CASGPPGSGFDNEQFF
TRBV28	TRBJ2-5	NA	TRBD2	TGTGCCAGCAGTTTAGTAACTAGCGGGAGTGAGACCCAGTACTTC	CASSLVTSGSETQYF
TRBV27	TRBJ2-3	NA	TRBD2	TGTGCCAGCAGGCTGACTAGCGGGTACACAGATACGCAGTATTTT	CASRLTSGYTDTQYF
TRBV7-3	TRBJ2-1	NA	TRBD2	TGTGCCAGCAGCCCCGGCGGGACTAGCGATGAGCAGTTCTTC	CASSPGGTSDEQFF
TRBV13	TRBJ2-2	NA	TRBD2	TGTGCCAGCAGCCCCAGAGGGCTAGCGGGAGTCACCGGGGAGCTGTTTTTT	CASSPRGLAGVTGELFF
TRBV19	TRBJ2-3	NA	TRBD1	TGTGCCAGTAGTATTGAAGGACAGGGTGCAGATACGCAGTATTTT	CASSIEGQGADTQYF
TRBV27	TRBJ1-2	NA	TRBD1	TGTGCCAGCAGTCCTCGGACAGGGGGTCTCTATGGCTACACCTTC	CASSPRTGGLYGYTF
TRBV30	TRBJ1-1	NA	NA	TGTGCCTGGAGTGTACATGGCAGATGGGAGACTGAAGCTTTCTTT	CAWSVHGRWETEAFF
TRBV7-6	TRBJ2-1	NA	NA	TGTGCCAGCAGCTTAGCTAGCGGCGGATACAATGAGCAGTTCTTC	CASSLASGGYNEQFF
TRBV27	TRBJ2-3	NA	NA	TGTGCCAGCAGATTCGAAGGAGCAGATACGCAGTATTTT	CASRFEGADTQYF
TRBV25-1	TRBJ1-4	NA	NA	TGTGCCAGCAGTGCCCGGGGGGAGGGGAATGAAAAACTGTTTTTT	CASSARGEGNEKLFF
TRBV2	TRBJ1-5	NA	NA	TGTGCCAGCAGTAAGGACAGAGTTAATCAGCCCCAGCATTTT	CASSKDRVNQPQHF
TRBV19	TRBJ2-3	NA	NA	TGTGCCAGTAGGGAGAGGTACGGCACAGATACGCAGTATTTT	CASRERYGTDTQYF
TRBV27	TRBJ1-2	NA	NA	TGTGCCAGCAGTTTATCTCCTTTACAGGACTATGGCTACACCTTC	CASSLSPLQDYGYTF
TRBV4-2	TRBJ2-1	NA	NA	TGTGCCAGCAGCCAAGATATTGGGGCGATTGAGCAGTTCTTC	CASSQDIGAIEQFF
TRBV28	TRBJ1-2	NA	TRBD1	TGTGCCAGCAGTTTGCCCCGGGACAGGGGAGGCGATGGCTACACCTTC	CASSLPRDRGGDGYTF
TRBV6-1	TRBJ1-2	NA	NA	TGTGCCAGCAGTGACCCCGACTATGGCTACACCTTC	CASSDPDYGYTF
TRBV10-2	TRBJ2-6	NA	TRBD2	TGCGCCAGCAGTGAGTCGGGGGGGACCTCTGGGGCCAACGTCCTGACTTTC	CASSESGGTSGANVLTF
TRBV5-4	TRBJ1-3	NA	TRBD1	TGTGCCAGCAGCTTGTTGTCGACAGGGCCCGGAAACACCATATATTTT	CASSLLSTGPGNTIYF
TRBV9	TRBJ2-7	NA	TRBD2	TGTGCCAGCAGCAACGGGACTAGCGGGGCCTACGAGCAGTACTTC	CASSNGTSGAYEQYF
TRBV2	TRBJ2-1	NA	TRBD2	TGTGCCAGCAGTGACCCCGCTAGCGGGATGATTGAGCAGTTCTTC	CASSDPASGMIEQFF
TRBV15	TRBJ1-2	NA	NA	TGTGCCACCAGCAGAGGAGAGGCTGGGGGCTACACCTTC	CATSRGEAGGYTF